Below, 5 T cell receptor beta chains from the same sample are listed, as sequenced in a study of T cell repertoires in cytomegalovirus infection. TCRdb used MiXCR to reprocess the reads, holding one entry per CDR3 protein. This table has roughly 990,000 distinct CDR3 sequences, approximately 31% appearing once. Which antigens these TCRs recognize remains unknown. This sample comprised cultured CD8+ T cells from PBMCs, obtained from culture after CMV antigen stimulation. The source is a human donor in good health (CMV status not recorded). Some clones in this sample may be carry-over from other donors' samples.

The DNA for the CDR3 is TGCGCCAGCAGTGAGTCGATTAGCGGGGGGTACAATACGCAGTATTTT. Translation: CASSESISGGYNTQYF. The V call is TRBV10-1, the J call TRBJ2-3; TRBD2 agrees at 10 bases. V lost 0 bases to trimming and J lost 7 bases; unmatched junction nucleotides: 7. There are 16 residues in the CDR3. Germline lookup yields CDR1 WNHNN and CDR2 SYGVQD (reference sequence).

This sequence joins TRBV7-9 and TRBJ2-1, with 7 bases matching TRBD1. The J segment lost 4 bases and the V segment lost 5 bases, leaving 11 bases of the junction unmatched. Germline loops: CDR1 SEHNR, CDR2 FQNEAQ (reference sequence). The length of the CDR3 is 16 residues. DNA for the CDR3: TGTGCCAGCAGCGATCCGTCGGACAGGTCTTACAATGAGCAGTTCTTC. Encoded protein: CASSDPSDRSYNEQFF.

The rearrangement uses TRBV27 and TRBJ1-6; 7 bases are a match to TRBD1. The CDR3 runs 14 residues. V lost 7 bases to trimming and J lost 8 bases; unmatched junction nucleotides: 8. The germline V gene encodes CDR1 MNHEY and CDR2 SMNVEV (reference sequence). CDR3 protein: CASKAEGAYSPLHF. As DNA, the CDR3 is TGTGCCAGCAAGGCTGAGGGGGCTTATTCACCCCTCCACTTT.

The chain is built from TRBV9 and TRBJ2-3; TRBD2 agrees at 7 bases. Per the germline V gene, CDR1 is SGDLS and CDR2 is YYNGEE. V dropped 2 bases and J dropped 5; count of bases not matched to a gene: 11. This CDR3 region has 16 residues. CDR3 nucleotides: TGTGCCAGCAGCGTGCTGGGAGCGGGGAACGGAGATACGCAGTATTTT. The encoded protein is CASSVLGAGNGDTQYF.

This chain connects TRBV6-5 to TRBJ1-1, with 8 bases identical to TRBD1. Unmatched junction bases numbered 6, after V lost 6 bases and J lost 3 bases. Looked up from germline, CDR1 is MNHEY and CDR2 is SVGAGI. The CDR3 totals 14 residues. The CDR3 region is CASSYRGTDTEAFF. Written as DNA, the CDR3 is TGTGCCAGCAGCTACAGGGGGACGGACACTGAAGCTTTCTTT.